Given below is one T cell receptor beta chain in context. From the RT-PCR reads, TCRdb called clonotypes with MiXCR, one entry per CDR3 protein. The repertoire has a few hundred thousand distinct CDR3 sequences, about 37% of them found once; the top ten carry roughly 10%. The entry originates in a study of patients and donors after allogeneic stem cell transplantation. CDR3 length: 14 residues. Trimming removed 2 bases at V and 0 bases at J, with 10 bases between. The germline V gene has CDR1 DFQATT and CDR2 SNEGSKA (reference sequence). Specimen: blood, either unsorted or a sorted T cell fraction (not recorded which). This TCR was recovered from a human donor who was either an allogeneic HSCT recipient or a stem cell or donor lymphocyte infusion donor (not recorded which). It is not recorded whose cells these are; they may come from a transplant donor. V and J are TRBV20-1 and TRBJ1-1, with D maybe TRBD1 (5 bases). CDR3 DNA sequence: TGCAGTGCTAGAAGGGGACGGATGAACACTGAAGCTTTCTTT. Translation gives CSARRGRMNTEAFF.